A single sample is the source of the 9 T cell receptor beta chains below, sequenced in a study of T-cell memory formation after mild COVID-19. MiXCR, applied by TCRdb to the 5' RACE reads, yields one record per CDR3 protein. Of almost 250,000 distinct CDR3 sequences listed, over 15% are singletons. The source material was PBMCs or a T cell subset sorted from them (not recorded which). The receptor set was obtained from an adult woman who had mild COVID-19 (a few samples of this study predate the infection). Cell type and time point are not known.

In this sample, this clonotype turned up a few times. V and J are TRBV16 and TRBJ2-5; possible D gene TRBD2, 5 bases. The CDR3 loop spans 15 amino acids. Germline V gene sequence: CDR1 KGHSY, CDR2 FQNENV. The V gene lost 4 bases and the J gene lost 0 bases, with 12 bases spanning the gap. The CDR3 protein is CASSPGGRHQETQYF. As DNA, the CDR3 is TGTGCCAGCAGCCCAGGAGGACGCCACCAAGAGACCCAGTACTTC.

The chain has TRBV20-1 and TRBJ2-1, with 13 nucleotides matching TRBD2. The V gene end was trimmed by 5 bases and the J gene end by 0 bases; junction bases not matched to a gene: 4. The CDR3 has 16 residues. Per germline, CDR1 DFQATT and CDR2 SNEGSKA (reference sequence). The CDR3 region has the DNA TGCAGTGCTGAACTAGCGGGAGGGACCTCCTACAATGAGCAGTTCTTC. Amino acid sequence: CSAELAGGTSYNEQFF.

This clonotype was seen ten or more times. The CDR3, as DNA: TGCAGCGTTCTGTCAGGGACGAACACTGAAGCTTTCTTT. This sequence encodes CSVLSGTNTEAFF. V usage is TRBV29-1 and J usage is TRBJ1-1; a possible D gene is TRBD1 (5 bases). Trimming stripped 5 bases from V and 1 base from J, with 11 bases between. This CDR3 region has 13 residues. Germline V gene sequence: CDR1 SQVTM, CDR2 ANQGSEA.

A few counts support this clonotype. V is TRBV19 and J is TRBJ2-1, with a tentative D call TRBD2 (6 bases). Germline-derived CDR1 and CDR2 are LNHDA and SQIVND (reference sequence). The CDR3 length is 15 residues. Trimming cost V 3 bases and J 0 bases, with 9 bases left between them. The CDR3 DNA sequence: TGTGCCAGTAGTATTTGGGAGGACTCCTACAATGAGCAGTTCTTC. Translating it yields CASSIWEDSYNEQFF.

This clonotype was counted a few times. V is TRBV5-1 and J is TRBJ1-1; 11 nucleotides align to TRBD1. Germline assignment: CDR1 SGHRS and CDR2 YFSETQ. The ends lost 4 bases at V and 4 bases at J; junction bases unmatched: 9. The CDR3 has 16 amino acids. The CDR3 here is CASSEQTGTGGTEAFF. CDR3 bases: TGCGCCAGCAGCGAACAAACCGGGACAGGGGGCACTGAAGCTTTCTTT.

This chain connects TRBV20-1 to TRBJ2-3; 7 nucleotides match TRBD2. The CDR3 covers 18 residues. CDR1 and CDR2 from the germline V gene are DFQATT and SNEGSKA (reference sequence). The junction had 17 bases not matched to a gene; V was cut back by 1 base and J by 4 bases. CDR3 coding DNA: TGCAGTGCTAGAGGACTAGCCCGAGGGGTAGATATCTCAGATACGCAGTATTTT. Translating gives CSARGLARGVDISDTQYF.

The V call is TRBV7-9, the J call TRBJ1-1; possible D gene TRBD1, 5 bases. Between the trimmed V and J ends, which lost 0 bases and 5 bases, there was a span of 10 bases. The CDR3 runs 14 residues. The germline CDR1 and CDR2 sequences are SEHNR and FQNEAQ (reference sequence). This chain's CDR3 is CASSLAAGRTEAFF. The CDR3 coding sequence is TGTGCCAGCAGCTTAGCCGCAGGGAGGACTGAAGCTTTCTTT.

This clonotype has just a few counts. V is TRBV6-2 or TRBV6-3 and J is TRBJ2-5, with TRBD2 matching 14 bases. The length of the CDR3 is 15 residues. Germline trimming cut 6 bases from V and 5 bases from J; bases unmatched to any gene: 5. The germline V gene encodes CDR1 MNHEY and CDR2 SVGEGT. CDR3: CASSGLAGGGETQYF. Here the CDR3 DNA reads TGTGCCAGCAGCGGACTAGCGGGAGGAGGGGAGACCCAGTACTTC.

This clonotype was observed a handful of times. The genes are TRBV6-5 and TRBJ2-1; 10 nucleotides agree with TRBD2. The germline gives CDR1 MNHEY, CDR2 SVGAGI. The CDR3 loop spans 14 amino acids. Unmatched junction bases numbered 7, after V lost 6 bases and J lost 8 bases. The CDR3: CASSPSGGGDEQFF. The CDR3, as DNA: TGTGCCAGCAGCCCTAGCGGGGGAGGGGATGAGCAGTTCTTC.